Each of the 21 T cell receptor beta chains below was sequenced from the same sample in a study of blood T cell repertoires in COVID-19. TCRdb keeps only in-frame clones here, not all; method: immunoSEQ multiplex PCR. The sample records roughly 130,000 clones, around 80% being singletons. Sequencing was done on a sample of peripheral blood. All receptors derive from a man aged 60 to 75 with acute or convalescent COVID-19.

V is TRBV30 and J is TRBJ1-4, with 7 bases that match TRBD1. After removal of 5 bases from V and 2 bases from J, the junction contained 8 bases not matched to a gene. CDR3 length: 15 residues. Per germline, CDR1 GTSNPN and CDR2 SVGIG (reference sequence). Here the CDR3 DNA reads TGTGCCTGGTCCCTCGGGACAGCGACTAATGAAAAACTGTTTTTT. Protein: CAWSLGTATNEKLFF.

The V gene is TRBV28, the J gene TRBJ1-3, with 7 bases matching TRBD1. Germline lookup yields CDR1 MDHEN and CDR2 SYDVKM. V dropped 8 bases and J dropped 1; count of bases not matched to a gene: 5. This CDR3 is built from 14 residues. The CDR3 protein is CASYRGRSGNTIYF. In DNA form, the CDR3 reads TGTGCCAGCTACAGGGGACGATCTGGAAACACCATATATTTT.

The rearrangement links TRBV2 to TRBJ2-2; 9 nucleotides agree with TRBD2. There are 16 residues in the CDR3. Germline V CDR1 and CDR2: SNHLY, FYNNEI. The J segment lost 8 bases and the V segment lost 4 bases, leaving 11 bases of the junction unmatched. The CDR3 spells CASSGGFSGRLGELFF. CDR3 DNA sequence: TGTGCCAGCAGTGGAGGGTTTAGCGGGAGATTGGGGGAGCTGTTTTTT.

The CDR3 DNA is TGTGCCATTAGTCGGGACAGGGACGTAACAGATACGCAGTATTTT. Translating gives CAISRDRDVTDTQYF. This sequence joins TRBV5-4 and TRBJ2-3; the match to TRBD1 covers 9 bases. The germline CDR1 and CDR2 sequences are SGHNT and YYREEE (reference sequence). The CDR3 contains 15 residues. The trim removed 9 bases at V and 3 bases at J, leaving 11 bases unmatched.

The chain links TRBV7-2 to TRBJ1-3, with 7 bases aligning to TRBD1. The CDR3 runs to 15 residues. V trimming: 6 bases; J trimming: 1 base; junction bases outside the gene matches: 6. CDR1 is SGHTA and CDR2 is FQGNSA in the germline V gene. DNA for the CDR3: TGTGCCAGCAGACCACAGGGGACATCTGGAAACACCATATATTTT. Residues: CASRPQGTSGNTIYF. The full variable domain, its missing parts supplied by reference TRBV7-2 and TRBJ1-3, is GAGVSQSPSNKVTEKGKDVELRCDPISGHTALYWYRQSLGQGLEFLIYFQGNSAPDKSGLPSDRFSAERTGGSVSTLTIQRTQQEDSAVYLCASRPQGTSGNTIYFGEGSWLTVV.

In DNA form, the CDR3 reads TGTGCCAGCAGCCAAGGCCCCGGGGGGTTTAATGAGCAGTTCTTC. Its protein product is CASSQGPGGFNEQFF. This sequence joins TRBV3-1 (or the pseudogene TRBV3-2) and TRBJ2-1, with 7 bases identical to TRBD2. The J segment lost 7 bases and the V segment lost 1 base, leaving 7 bases of the junction unmatched. This CDR3 has 15 amino acids. The germline V gene encodes CDR1 LGHDT and CDR2 YNNKEL (reference sequence).

The chain uses TRBV11-2 and TRBJ2-1; TRBD1 might be the D (5 bases). Germline V gene lookup returns CDR1 SGHAT and CDR2 FQNNGV. V lost 7 bases to trimming and J lost 0 bases, with 10 bases between them. The CDR3 covers 14 residues. The chain's CDR3 is CASTTGYSYNEQFF. The CDR3, as DNA: TGTGCCAGCACAACAGGCTACTCCTACAATGAGCAGTTCTTC.

This chain joins TRBV25-1 and TRBJ2-1; 9 bases align to TRBD2. The V segment lost 4 bases and the J segment 3 bases; nucleotides outside the gene matches: 7. There are 16 residues in the CDR3. Germline V CDR1 and CDR2: MGHDK, SYGVNS. The CDR3 sequence is CASSGRGRANYNEQFF. As DNA, the CDR3 is TGTGCCAGCAGTGGCCGCGGGAGGGCCAACTACAATGAGCAGTTCTTC.

This clone was detected once. The rearrangement uses TRBV6-2 or TRBV6-3 and TRBJ2-7; 7 nucleotides align to TRBD2. The CDR3 loop spans 15 amino acids. J lost 2 bases, V lost 2 bases, and 6 bases had no gene match. The V gene's germline CDR1 is MNHEY and CDR2 SVGEGT. CDR3: CASSYGLAEAYEQYF. CDR3 DNA: TGTGCCAGCAGTTACGGGCTAGCGGAAGCCTACGAGCAGTACTTC.

The gene calls are TRBV5-1 and TRBJ2-1; 8 positions agree with TRBD1. Trimming at V came to 4 bases and at J to 10 bases, leaving 7 bases not matched to a gene. The CDR3 totals 13 residues. Germline CDR1 and CDR2: SGHRS and YFSETQ. The CDR3 DNA reads as TGCGCCAGCAGCCCAGATGACAGGGGCGAGCAGTTCTTC. It is translated as CASSPDDRGEQFF.

The J gene is TRBJ2-5, the V gene TRBV21-1; the table's D call TRBD1 went unverified against the DNA. TRBV21-1 is recorded as a pseudogene. The CDR3 is made up of 17 amino acids. CDR3: CASSTHRDRGRRETQYF. CDR3 coding DNA: TGTGCCAGCAGCACTCACCGGGACAGGGGGCGTCGGGAGACCCAGTACTTC.

The V and J genes are TRBV2 and TRBJ1-5, with D possibly matching TRBD1 (6 bases). The V gene lost 6 bases and the J gene lost 5 bases, with 17 bases spanning the gap. This CDR3 has 15 residues. Germline CDR1 reads SNHLY; CDR2 reads FYNNEI. CDR3 coding DNA: TGTGCCAGCAGCGAGGAGGCACAGGGATATCAGCCCCAGCATTTT. It is translated as CASSEEAQGYQPQHF.

The J gene is TRBJ2-7, the V gene TRBV4-2; the D is unclear. The CDR3 extends over 15 amino acids. Trimming took 0 bases from V and 7 from J, leaving 16 bases between them. The germline CDR1 and CDR2 sequences are LGHNA and YNFKEQ. DNA of the CDR3: TGTGCCAGCAGCCAAGACCGGAATAGCCCCTGGGAGCAGTACTTC. It is translated as CASSQDRNSPWEQYF.

The chain has TRBV18 and TRBJ2-1; TRBD1 aligns across 7 bases. The trim removed 4 bases at V and 9 bases at J, leaving 9 bases unmatched. This CDR3 contains 14 residues. The germline gives CDR1 KGHSH, CDR2 LQKENI. CDR3 nucleotides: TGTGCCAGCTCACAACAAATAGGGGGCAGTGAGCAGTTCTTC. It is translated as CASSQQIGGSEQFF. The full variable domain, with the rest looked up from reference TRBV18 and TRBJ2-1, is NAGVMQNPRHLVRRRGQEARLRCSPMKGHSHVYWYRQLPEEGLKFMVYLQKENIIDESGMPKERFSAEFPKEGPSILRIQQVVRGDSAAYFCASSQQIGGSEQFFGPGTRLTVL.

This clone was found once. This chain uses TRBV7-9 with TRBJ2-1, with D possibly being TRBD1 (6 bases). V lost 5 bases and J lost 1, with 21 bases in between. This CDR3 is 18 amino acids long. Per germline, CDR1 SEHNR and CDR2 FQNEAQ (reference sequence). CDR3 coding DNA: TGTGCCAGCAGCCGAGGGACAAATAATCGGATTTCCTACAATGAGCAGTTCTTC. Translated: CASSRGTNNRISYNEQFF.

This CDR3 is CASSQRGVYEQYF. The CDR3 bases are TGTGCCAGCAGCCAGCGGGGCGTCTACGAGCAGTACTTC. The chain uses TRBV3-1 (or the pseudogene TRBV3-2) and TRBJ2-7; weak D call: TRBD2 (6 bases). The V end was cut by 3 bases, the J end by 3 bases, with 9 bases between. This CDR3 spans 13 amino acids. Germline CDR1 LGHDT, CDR2 YNNKEL (reference sequence).

The chain has TRBV28 and TRBJ1-2; the match to TRBD1 covers 8 bases. Germline V gene lookup returns CDR1 MDHEN and CDR2 SYDVKM. J gave up 7 bases and V 7 bases, and 14 bases lay outside the gene matches. CDR3 length: 15 amino acids. The CDR3 spells CASTDSTGALRGYTF. In DNA form, the CDR3 reads TGTGCCAGCACCGATTCGACAGGGGCTCTACGTGGCTACACCTTC.

This clone is a singleton in its sample. This chain uses TRBV2 with TRBJ1-2; 10 nucleotides line up with TRBD1. This CDR3 has 13 residues. In germline, CDR1 is SNHLY, CDR2 FYNNEI. Trimming took 7 bases from V and 11 from J; bases not matched to a gene: 10. Here the CDR3 reads CASIILTGGLYTF. CDR3 bases: TGTGCCAGCATTATCTTGACAGGGGGCTTGTACACCTTC.

The chain links TRBV29-1 to TRBJ2-7, with 8 bases matching TRBD1. Germline values: CDR1 SQVTM, CDR2 ANQGSEA. V dropped 8 bases and J dropped 6; count of bases not matched to a gene: 9. This CDR3 contains 12 residues. The DNA for the CDR3 is TGCAGCATAAAGTCAGGGGGCGGCGAGCAGTACTTC. Translated: CSIKSGGGEQYF.

The genes are TRBV5-1 and TRBJ1-1; 8 positions agree with TRBD1. CDR3 length: 17 amino acids. The V and J ends lost 3 bases and 0 bases, in that order; junction bases with no gene match: 10. Per germline, CDR1 SGHRS and CDR2 YFSETQ. DNA of the CDR3: TGCGCCAGCAGCTCTGGACAGGGTAGGGCCATGAACACTGAAGCTTTCTTT. It is translated as CASSSGQGRAMNTEAFF.

Concerning this clone itself: Mismatch with germline at one junction end may stem from a read error. The V gene is TRBV12-3 or TRBV12-4, the J gene TRBJ2-7, with a tentative D call TRBD2 (5 bases). The CDR3 is made up of 13 amino acids. CDR3 amino acids: CASRLGSSYEQYF. The DNA of the CDR3 is TGTGCCAGCAGATTAGGGAGCTCCTACGAGCAGTACTTC.